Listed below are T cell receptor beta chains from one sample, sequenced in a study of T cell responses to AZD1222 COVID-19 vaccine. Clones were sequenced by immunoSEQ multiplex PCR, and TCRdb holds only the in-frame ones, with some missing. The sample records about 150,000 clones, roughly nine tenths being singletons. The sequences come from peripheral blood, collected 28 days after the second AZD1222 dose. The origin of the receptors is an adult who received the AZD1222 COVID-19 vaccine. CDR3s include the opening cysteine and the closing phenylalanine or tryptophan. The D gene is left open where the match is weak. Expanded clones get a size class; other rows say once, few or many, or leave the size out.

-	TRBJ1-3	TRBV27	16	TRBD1	TGTGCCAGCAGTTTATTGGGACAGGGGTCTGGAAACACCATATATTTT	CASSLLGQGSGNTIYF
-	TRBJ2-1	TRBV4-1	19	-	TGCGCCAGCAGCCAAATAAATACCGGGACTGAAAGCTCCTACAATGAGCAGTTCTTC	CASSQINTGTESSYNEQFF
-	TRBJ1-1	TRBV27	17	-	TGTGCCAGCAGTCCACTCAGGTCCCTGGGTATGAACACTGAAGCTTTCTTT	CASSPLRSLGMNTEAFF
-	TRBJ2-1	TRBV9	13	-	TGTGCCAGCAGCTTCGGGACAAAGGAGGAGCAGTTCTTC	CASSFGTKEEQFF
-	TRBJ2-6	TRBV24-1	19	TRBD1	TGTGCCACCAGTGATGACACGGGACAGGGGGCTTATGGGGCCAACGTCCTGACTTTC	CATSDDTGQGAYGANVLTF
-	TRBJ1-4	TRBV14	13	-	TGTGCCAGCAGCCAAAGGTCCGAGGAAAAACTGTTTTTT	CASSQRSEEKLFF
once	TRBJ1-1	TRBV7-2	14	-	TGTGCCAGCAACCAACAGGTTATAAACACTGAAGCTTTCTTT	CASNQQVINTEAFF
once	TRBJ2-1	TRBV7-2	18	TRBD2	TGTGCCAGCAGCTTACGACTAGCGGGAGTGGGTTCCTACAATGAGCAGTTCTTC	CASSLRLAGVGSYNEQFF
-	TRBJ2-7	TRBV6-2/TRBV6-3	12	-	TGTGCCAGCAGCGGGTCGGTTTACGAGCAGTACTTC	CASSGSVYEQYF
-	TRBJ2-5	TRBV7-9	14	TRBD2	TGTGCCAGCAGCCAACTAGCGGAGCAAGAGACCCAGTACTTC	CASSQLAEQETQYF
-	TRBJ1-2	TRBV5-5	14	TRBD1	TGTGCCAGCAGCTTGGTACAGGGGAACTATGGCTACACCTTC	CASSLVQGNYGYTF
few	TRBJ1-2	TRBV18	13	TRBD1	TGTGCCAGCTCACCAGAGACAGGGAGAGGCTACACCTTC	CASSPETGRGYTF
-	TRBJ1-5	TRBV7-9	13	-	TGTGCCAGCAGCTTAGGGGGGGAGCAGCCCCAGCATTTT	CASSLGGEQPQHF
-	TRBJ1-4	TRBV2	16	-	TGTGCCAGCAGTGACGGGCAGACTAGAACTAATGAAAAACTGTTTTTT	CASSDGQTRTNEKLFF
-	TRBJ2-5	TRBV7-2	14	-	TGTGCCAGCAGTACCCCGGGTTTTCAAGAGACCCAGTACTTC	CASSTPGFQETQYF
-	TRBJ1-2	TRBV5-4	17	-	TGTGCCAGCAGCGTCAATAACAAAAACTGGGGGGGCTCTGGCTACACCTTC	CASSVNNKNWGGSGYTF
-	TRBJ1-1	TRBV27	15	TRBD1	TGTGCCAGCAGGGGACAGGGATATAGGAACACTGAAGCTTTCTTT	CASRGQGYRNTEAFF
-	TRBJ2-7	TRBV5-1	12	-	TGCGCCAGCAGCTCCGGGGACTACGAGCAGTACTTC	CASSSGDYEQYF
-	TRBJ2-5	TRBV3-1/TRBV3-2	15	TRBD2	TGTGCCAGCAGCCTCCCGACAGCGGGGGAAGAGACCCAGTACTTC	CASSLPTAGEETQYF
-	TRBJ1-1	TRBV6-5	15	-	-	CASSSSTGRNTEAFF
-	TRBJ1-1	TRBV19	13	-	TGTGCCAGTAGTCAGGGGCCAACCACTGAAGCTTTCTTT	CASSQGPTTEAFF
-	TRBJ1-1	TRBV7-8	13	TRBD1	TGTGCCAGCCGCAGGGACAGGGGGACTGAAGCTTTCTTT	CASRRDRGTEAFF
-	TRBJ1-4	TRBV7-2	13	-	TGTGCCAGCAGCTTAATAACTAATGAAAAACTGTTTTTT	CASSLITNEKLFF
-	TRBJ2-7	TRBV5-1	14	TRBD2	TGCGCCAGCAGCCCGGGACTAGCGCACTACGAGCAGTACTTC	CASSPGLAHYEQYF